This T cell receptor (beta chain) was retrieved from a study of healthy donors' naive CD4 and CD8 T cells. At the level of the study: For TCR alpha, new primers spanned all functional IMGT alpha genes.

Each TCR library used roughly 490 ng of total RNA and a linear amplification protocol. One entry per CDR3 protein results from TCRdb running MiXCR on the reads. The sample lists approximately 180,000 distinct CDR3 sequences, around 80% occurring once. As regards this clonotype: The antigen remains unidentified.

Study outcomes and limitations: Naive CD4+ and CD8+ cells reportedly differed in usage of most V and J genes. Negatively charged CDR3s marked CD8+ lineage; positively charged CDR3s marked CD4+ lineage.

Germline V gene lookup returns CDR1 MNHNS and CDR2 SASEGT. The CDR3 covers 15 residues. Unmatched junction bases numbered 5, after V lost 2 bases and J lost 4 bases. Naive CD4+ cells were sorted as CD4+CD8-CD45RO-CD45RA+; naive CD8+ as CD8+CD4-CD45RA+CD27bright. The V call is TRBV6-1, the J call TRBJ1-5; 7 bases agree with TRBD1. The sequence derives from a pool of human donors in good health; the sample pools cells from several healthy donors. The sequenced material came from naive CD4+ and CD8+ T cells sorted from blood, pooled from several donors. The CDR3 DNA is TGTGCCAGCAGTGAACAAATACAGGGGAATCAGCCCCAGCATTTT. It yields the protein CASSEQIQGNQPQHF.